This entry lists 16 T cell receptor beta chains sequenced from one sample in a study of Ad26.COV2.S vaccination and SARS-CoV-2 variants. Treatment noted: some 19 received Ad26.COV2.S at low or high dose, single or two shots; several received placebo; per-sample allocation not given. Day 63 after the first injection of vaccine or placebo was the sampling time. Using immunoSEQ multiplex PCR, the repertoire was profiled, and TCRdb retains in-frame clones only, with some absent. The table lists roughly 380,000 clones, around 89% of them singletons. The source was peripheral blood, collected in a trial of Ad26.COV2.S vaccine versus placebo. The receptors derive from a person aged 18-65 years who received the Ad26.COV2.S COVID-19 vaccine or a placebo.

This chain links TRBV6-5 with TRBJ2-7; TRBD2 agrees at 8 bases. Germline trimming cut 2 bases from V and 0 bases from J; bases unmatched to any gene: 3. The CDR3 is 15 amino acids. Germline V CDR1 and CDR2: MNHEY, SVGAGI. CDR3 region: CASSYERGTSYEQYF. The CDR3 DNA reads as TGTGCCAGCAGTTACGAGCGGGGGACCTCCTACGAGCAGTACTTC.

The chain recombines TRBV7-2 with TRBJ1-4; maybe TRBD1 (5 bases). V lost 1 base, J lost 6 bases, and 18 bases lay in between. The germline gives CDR1 SGHTA, CDR2 FQGNSA. The CDR3 runs 17 residues. The CDR3 reads CASSLGSPWEGDEKLFF. In nucleotides, the CDR3 is TGTGCCAGCAGCTTAGGATCGCCGTGGGAAGGGGATGAAAAACTGTTTTTT.

The rearrangement joins TRBV28 to TRBJ1-1; D may be TRBD1 (6 bases). This CDR3 has 15 amino acids. Germline V gene lookup returns CDR1 MDHEN and CDR2 SYDVKM. V was clipped by 3 bases and J by 1 base, with 12 bases between them. CDR3 residues: CASSFEGGGNTEAFF. As DNA, the CDR3 is TGTGCCAGCAGTTTTGAGGGGGGAGGGAACACTGAAGCTTTCTTT.

This sequence joins TRBV9 and TRBJ2-7, with 9 bases that match TRBD2. Per the germline V gene, CDR1 is SGDLS and CDR2 is YYNGEE. This CDR3 spans 16 amino acids. The V and J ends lost 2 bases and 2 bases, in that order; junction bases with no gene match: 8. CDR3: CASSVSLIAGAYEQYF. The CDR3 DNA follows: TGTGCCAGCAGCGTTTCCTTAATAGCGGGGGCCTACGAGCAGTACTTC.

Comments on this clone: Different DNA sequences within this sample yield the same CDR3. The gene calls are TRBV7-2 and TRBJ2-3; D call uncertain. This CDR3 spans 13 amino acids. CDR1 is SGHTA and CDR2 is FQGNSA in the germline V gene. V was pared by 2 bases and J by 0 bases, with 3 bases between. The CDR3 loop reads CASSLPSTDTQYF. For the CDR3, the DNA is TGTGCCAGCAGCTTACCGAGCACAGATACGCAGTATTTT.

The rearrangement uses TRBV6-5 and TRBJ1-2; D is unclear. Germline values: CDR1 MNHEY, CDR2 SVGAGI. The V end lost 6 bases, the J end lost 4 bases, and 15 bases lay between the germline ends. The CDR3 is 14 residues long. The CDR3 DNA reads TGTGCCAGCAGACCCGGACGCGATGCCTATGGCTACACCTTC. Translating it yields CASRPGRDAYGYTF.

The rearrangement joins TRBV18 to TRBJ2-3; perhaps TRBD2 as D (6 bases). The germline gives CDR1 KGHSH, CDR2 LQKENI. The V end lost 3 bases, the J end lost 0 bases, and 10 bases lay between the germline ends. CDR3 size: 15 residues. CDR3 loop: CASSPGGDSTDTQYF. CDR3 coding DNA: TGTGCCAGCTCACCCGGAGGGGACAGCACAGATACGCAGTATTTT.

The rearrangement links TRBV21-1 to TRBJ2-7; whether TRBD1, the table's D call, matches the DNA was not checked. TRBV21-1 is classified as a pseudogene. The CDR3 loop spans 15 amino acids. The CDR3 DNA sequence: TGTGCCAGCAGCACTCGGGACAGGGGGAGCAACGAGCAGTACTTC. Translating it yields CASSTRDRGSNEQYF.

This chain joins TRBV5-5 and TRBJ2-1; no definite D call. The CDR3 spans 11 residues. Germline V gene data show CDR1 as SGHKS and CDR2 as YYEKEE (reference sequence). With 1 base removed from V and 8 bases from J, the gap between germline ends came to 4 bases. The CDR3 DNA reads as TGTGCCAGCAGCTTGAGCTATGAGCAGTTCTTC. This sequence encodes CASSLSYEQFF.

The chain links TRBV12-3 or TRBV12-4 to TRBJ1-4, with D uncertain. The ends were cut back, 7 bases at V and 7 bases at J, with 13 bases in the middle. This CDR3 comprises 13 residues. As DNA, the CDR3 is TGTGCCAGCACCGAGGTACCATCTGAAAAACTGTTTTTT. This encodes CASTEVPSEKLFF.

V is TRBV6-2 or TRBV6-3 and J is TRBJ2-2; no clear D gene. The V gene lost 2 bases and the J gene lost 5 bases, with 6 bases spanning the gap. CDR1 MNHEY and CDR2 SVGEGT come from the germline V gene. This CDR3 region has 13 residues. The CDR3 bases are TGTGCCAGCAGTTACGGGGTAACCGGGGAGCTGTTTTTT. Amino acids: CASSYGVTGELFF.

The chain uses TRBV25-1 and TRBJ1-3; no reliable D call. This CDR3 region has 14 residues. Germline CDR1 reads MGHDK; CDR2 reads SYGVNS. V shed 1 base and J shed 3 bases, with 7 bases lying between them. The CDR3 here is CASSEFYSGNTIYF. CDR3 coding DNA: TGTGCCAGCAGTGAATTTTACAGTGGAAACACCATATATTTT.

Only one count was recorded for this clone. The chain recombines TRBV3-1 (or the pseudogene TRBV3-2) with TRBJ1-5; TRBD1 matches 8 bases. Germline CDR1 and CDR2: LGHDT and YNNKEL (reference sequence). The V segment lost 4 bases and the J segment 6 bases; nucleotides outside the gene matches: 5. The length of the CDR3 is 14 residues. CDR3 loop: CASSRGTGLQPQHF. The DNA of the CDR3 is TGTGCCAGCAGCCGAGGGACAGGACTTCAGCCCCAGCATTTT.

This chain connects TRBV19 to TRBJ1-1; D remains unclear. CDR3 length: 13 amino acids. Germline loops: CDR1 LNHDA, CDR2 SQIVND (reference sequence). The V end lost 1 base, the J end lost 8 bases, and 11 bases lay between the germline ends. CDR3 in amino acids: CASSIGGTWEAFF. DNA for the CDR3: TGTGCCAGTAGTATAGGGGGTACTTGGGAAGCTTTCTTT.

This clone was detected once. The V gene is TRBV11-2, the J gene TRBJ2-5, with D possibly TRBD1 on 7 matching bases. Looked up from germline, CDR1 is SGHAT and CDR2 is FQNNGV. Trimming took 6 bases from V and 2 from J, leaving 13 bases between them. The CDR3 runs to 14 residues. The CDR3, as DNA: TGTGCCAGCAGGGGGCAGGGGGGACAAGAGACCCAGTACTTC. Protein sequence: CASRGQGGQETQYF.

The rearrangement uses TRBV18 and TRBJ2-3; possibly TRBD2 for D (5 bases). V was trimmed by 11 bases and J by 6 bases, leaving 18 bases between them. CDR3 length: 13 residues. From germline, CDR1 is KGHSH and CDR2 LQKENI. Here the CDR3 reads CAFTERVSDTQYF. For the CDR3, the DNA is TGTGCCTTTACGGAGAGGGTTTCGGATACGCAGTATTTT.